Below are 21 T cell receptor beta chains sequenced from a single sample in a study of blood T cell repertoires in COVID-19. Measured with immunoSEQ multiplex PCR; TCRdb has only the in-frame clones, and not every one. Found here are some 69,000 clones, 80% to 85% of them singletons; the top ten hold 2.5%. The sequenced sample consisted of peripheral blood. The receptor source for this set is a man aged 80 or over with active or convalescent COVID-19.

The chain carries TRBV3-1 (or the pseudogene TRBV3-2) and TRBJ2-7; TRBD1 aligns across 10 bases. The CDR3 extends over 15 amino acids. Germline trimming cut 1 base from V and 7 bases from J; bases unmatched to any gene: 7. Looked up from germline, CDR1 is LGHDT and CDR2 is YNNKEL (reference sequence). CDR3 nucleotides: TGTGCCAGCAGCCAAGGTGGGACAGGGGTAGGAGAGCAGTACTTC. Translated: CASSQGGTGVGEQYF.

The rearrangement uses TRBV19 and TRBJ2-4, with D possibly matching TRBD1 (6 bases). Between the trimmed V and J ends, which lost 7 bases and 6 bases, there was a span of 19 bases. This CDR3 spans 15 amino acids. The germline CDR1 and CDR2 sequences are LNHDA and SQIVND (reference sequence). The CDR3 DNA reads TGTGCCAGTAACCCCCGGGCAGGGGATCGAAACATTCAGTACTTC. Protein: CASNPRAGDRNIQYF. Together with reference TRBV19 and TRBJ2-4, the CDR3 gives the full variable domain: DGGITQSPKYLFRKEGQNVTLSCEQNLNHDAMYWYRQDPGQGLRLIYYSQIVNDFQKGDIAEGYSVSREKKESFPLTVTSAQKNPTAFYLCASNPRAGDRNIQYFGAGTRLSVL.

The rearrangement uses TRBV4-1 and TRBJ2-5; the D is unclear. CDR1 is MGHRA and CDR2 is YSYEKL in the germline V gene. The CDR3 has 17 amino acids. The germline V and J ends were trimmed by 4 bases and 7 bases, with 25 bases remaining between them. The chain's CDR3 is CASSLVTALPVYRTQYF. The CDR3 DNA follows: TGCGCCAGCAGCCTAGTAACCGCCCTTCCGGTATACAGGACCCAGTACTTC.

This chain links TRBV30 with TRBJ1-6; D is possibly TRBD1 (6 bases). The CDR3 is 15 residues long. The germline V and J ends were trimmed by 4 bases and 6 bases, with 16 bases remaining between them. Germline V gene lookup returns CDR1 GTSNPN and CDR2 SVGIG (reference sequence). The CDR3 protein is CAWTVGAGRNSPLHF. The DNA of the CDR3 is TGTGCCTGGACCGTGGGGGCAGGGCGTAATTCACCCCTCCACTTT.

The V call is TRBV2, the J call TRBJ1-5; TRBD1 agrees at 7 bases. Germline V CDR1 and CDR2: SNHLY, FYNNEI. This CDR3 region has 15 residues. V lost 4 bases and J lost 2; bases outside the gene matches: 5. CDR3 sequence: CASSGQGRGNQPQHF. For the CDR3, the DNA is TGTGCCAGCAGTGGACAGGGTCGGGGCAATCAGCCCCAGCATTTT. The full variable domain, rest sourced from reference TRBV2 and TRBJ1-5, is EPEVTQTPSHQVTQMGQEVILRCVPISNHLYFYWYRQILGQKVEFLVSFYNNEISEKSEIFDDQFSVERPDGSNFTLKIRSTKLEDSAMYFCASSGQGRGNQPQHFGDGTRLSIL.

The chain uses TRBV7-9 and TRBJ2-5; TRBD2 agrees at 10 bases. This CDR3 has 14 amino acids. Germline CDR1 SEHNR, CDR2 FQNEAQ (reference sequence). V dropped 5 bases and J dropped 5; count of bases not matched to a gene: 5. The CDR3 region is CASSSSGGIETQYF. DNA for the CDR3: TGTGCCAGCAGCAGTAGCGGGGGGATTGAGACCCAGTACTTC. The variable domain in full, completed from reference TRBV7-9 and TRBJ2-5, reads DTGVSQNPRHKITKRGQNVTFRCDPISEHNRLYWYRQTLGQGPEFLTYFQNEAQLEKSRLLSDRFSAERPKGSFSTLEIQRTEQGDSAMYLCASSSSGGIETQYFGPGTRLLVL.

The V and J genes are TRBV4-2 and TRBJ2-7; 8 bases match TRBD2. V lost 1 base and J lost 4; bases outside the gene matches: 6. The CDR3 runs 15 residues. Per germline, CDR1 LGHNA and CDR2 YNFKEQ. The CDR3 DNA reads TGTGCCAGCAGCCAAGGAGCGGGAGTGGGGTACGAGCAGTACTTC. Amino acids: CASSQGAGVGYEQYF.

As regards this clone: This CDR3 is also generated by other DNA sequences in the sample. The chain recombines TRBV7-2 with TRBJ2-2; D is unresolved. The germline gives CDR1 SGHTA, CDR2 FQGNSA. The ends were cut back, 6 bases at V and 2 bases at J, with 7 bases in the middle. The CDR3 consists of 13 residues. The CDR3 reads CASSLLNTGELFF. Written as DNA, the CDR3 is TGTGCCAGCAGTCTACTTAACACCGGGGAGCTGTTTTTT.

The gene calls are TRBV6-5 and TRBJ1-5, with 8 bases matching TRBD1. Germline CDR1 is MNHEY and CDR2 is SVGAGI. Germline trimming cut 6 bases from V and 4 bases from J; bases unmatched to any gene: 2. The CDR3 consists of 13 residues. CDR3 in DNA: TGTGCCAGCAGACAGGGGGGAAATCAGCCCCAGCATTTT. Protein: CASRQGGNQPQHF.

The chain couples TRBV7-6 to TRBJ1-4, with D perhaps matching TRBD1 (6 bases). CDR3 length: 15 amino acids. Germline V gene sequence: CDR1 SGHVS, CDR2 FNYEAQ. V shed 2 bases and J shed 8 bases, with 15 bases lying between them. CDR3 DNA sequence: TGTGCCAGCAGCTTAATGGGGACAAACCGAGAAAAACTGTTTTTT. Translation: CASSLMGTNREKLFF.

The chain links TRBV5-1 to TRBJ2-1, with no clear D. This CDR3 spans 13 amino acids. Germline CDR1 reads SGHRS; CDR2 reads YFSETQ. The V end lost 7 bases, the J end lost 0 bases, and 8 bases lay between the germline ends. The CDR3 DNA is TGCGCCAGCGGCCTAGGCTCCTACAATGAGCAGTTCTTC. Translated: CASGLGSYNEQFF.

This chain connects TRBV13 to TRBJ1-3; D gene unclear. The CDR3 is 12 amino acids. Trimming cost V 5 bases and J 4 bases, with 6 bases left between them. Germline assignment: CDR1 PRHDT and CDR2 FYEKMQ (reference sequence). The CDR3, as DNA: TGTGCCAGCAGCCTTATCGGAAACACCATATATTTT. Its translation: CASSLIGNTIYF.

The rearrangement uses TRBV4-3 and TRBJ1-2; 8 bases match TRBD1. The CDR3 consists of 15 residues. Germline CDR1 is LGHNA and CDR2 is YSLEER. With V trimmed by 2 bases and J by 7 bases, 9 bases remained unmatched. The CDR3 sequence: CASSQPGQGWGGYTF. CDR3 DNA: TGCGCCAGCAGCCAACCAGGACAGGGCTGGGGTGGCTACACCTTC.

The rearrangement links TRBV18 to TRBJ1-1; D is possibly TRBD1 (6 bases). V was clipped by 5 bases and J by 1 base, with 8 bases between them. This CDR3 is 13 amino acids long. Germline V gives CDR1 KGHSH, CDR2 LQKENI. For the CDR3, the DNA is TGTGCCAGCTCAGTGACAGGGAACACTGAAGCTTTCTTT. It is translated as CASSVTGNTEAFF.

The DNA of the CDR3 is TGTGCCAGCAGTTACTCGAGGGGGAGGGGGGATACGCAGTATTTT. Its translation: CASSYSRGRGDTQYF. The J gene is TRBJ2-3, the V gene TRBV6-5; weak D call: TRBD2 (7 bases). The CDR3 spans 15 residues. Trimming cost V 0 bases and J 6 bases, with 13 bases left between them. Per germline, CDR1 MNHEY and CDR2 SVGAGI.

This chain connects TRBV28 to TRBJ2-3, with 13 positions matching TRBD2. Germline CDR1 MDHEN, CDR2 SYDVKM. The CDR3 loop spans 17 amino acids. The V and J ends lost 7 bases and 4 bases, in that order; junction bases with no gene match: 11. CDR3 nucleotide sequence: TGTGCCAGCACCCCGGGACTAGCGGGGAGCCGTTCAGATACGCAGTATTTT. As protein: CASTPGLAGSRSDTQYF.

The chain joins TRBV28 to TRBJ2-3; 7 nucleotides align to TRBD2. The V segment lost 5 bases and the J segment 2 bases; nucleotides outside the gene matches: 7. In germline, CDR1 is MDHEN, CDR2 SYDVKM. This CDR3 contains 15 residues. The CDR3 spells CASSPSGGLTDTQYF. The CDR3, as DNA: TGTGCCAGCAGTCCGTCGGGAGGACTCACAGATACGCAGTATTTT.

The CDR3 DNA follows: TGTGCCAGCATAGAACAGGGGGCTGAGGGCTACACCTTC. The encoded protein is CASIEQGAEGYTF. The gene calls are TRBV21-1 and TRBJ1-2; the D call of TRBD1 is as the table states it, not checked on the DNA. TRBV21-1 is classified as a pseudogene. The CDR3 extends over 13 amino acids.

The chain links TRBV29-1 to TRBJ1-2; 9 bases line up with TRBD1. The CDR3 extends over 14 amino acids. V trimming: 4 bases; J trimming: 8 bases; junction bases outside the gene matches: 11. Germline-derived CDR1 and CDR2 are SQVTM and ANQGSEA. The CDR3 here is CSVGPGQGDGGYTF. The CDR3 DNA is TGCAGCGTTGGCCCGGGACAGGGTGACGGCGGCTACACCTTC.

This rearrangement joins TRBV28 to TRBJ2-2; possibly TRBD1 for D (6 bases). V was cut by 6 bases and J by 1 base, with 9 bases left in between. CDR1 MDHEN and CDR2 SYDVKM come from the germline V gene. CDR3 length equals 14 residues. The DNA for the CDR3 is TGTGCCAGCAGACCGGGACAGAACACCGGGGAGCTGTTTTTT. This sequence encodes CASRPGQNTGELFF.

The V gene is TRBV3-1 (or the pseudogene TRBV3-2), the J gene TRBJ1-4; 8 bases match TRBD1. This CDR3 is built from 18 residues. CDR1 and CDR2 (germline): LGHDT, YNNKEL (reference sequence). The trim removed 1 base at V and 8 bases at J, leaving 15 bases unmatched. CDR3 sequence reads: CASSQGTGTGRKKEKLFF. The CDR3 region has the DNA TGTGCCAGCAGCCAAGGTACGGGGACAGGCCGAAAGAAAGAAAAACTGTTTTTT.